Listed here are 19 T cell receptor beta chains from one sample, sequenced in a study of Ad26.COV2.S vaccination and SARS-CoV-2 variants. Profiling relied on immunoSEQ multiplex PCR, and the TCRdb table lists in-frame clones only, not all of them. The sample includes about 400,000 clones, about nine tenths of them seen just once. The treatment is: some 20 received Ad26.COV2.S at low or high dose, single or two shots; about 5 received placebo; per-sample allocation not given. At day 63 after the first vaccine or placebo injection, samples were drawn. Specimen: peripheral blood, collected in a trial of Ad26.COV2.S vaccine versus placebo. Every receptor here comes from a person aged 18-65 years who received the Ad26.COV2.S COVID-19 vaccine or a placebo.

This sequence joins TRBV4-3 and TRBJ2-3; 9 bases align to TRBD2. Germline CDR1 is LGHNA and CDR2 is YSLEER. The CDR3 covers 17 residues. V trimming: 0 bases; J trimming: 3 bases; junction bases outside the gene matches: 7. DNA for the CDR3: TGCGCCAGCAGCCAAGATCTGAGCGGGGGGAAGACAGATACGCAGTATTTT. This encodes CASSQDLSGGKTDTQYF.

The chain has TRBV7-2 and TRBJ2-3, with TRBD2 matching 7 bases. J lost 4 bases, V lost 3 bases, and 1 base had no gene match. Per germline, CDR1 SGHTA and CDR2 FQGNSA. CDR3 length: 13 residues. The CDR3 spells CASSFLAADTQYF. The CDR3 nucleotides are TGTGCCAGCAGCTTCCTAGCGGCAGATACGCAGTATTTT.

The gene calls are TRBV6-6 and TRBJ1-1; 8 bases fit TRBD1. J lost 3 bases, V lost 7 bases, and 13 bases had no gene match. The V gene's germline CDR1 is MNHNY and CDR2 SVGAGI (reference sequence). The CDR3 is 16 amino acids. The CDR3 region is CASTNRQGKRYTEAFF. The CDR3 coding sequence is TGTGCCAGCACCAATCGACAGGGGAAGCGATACACTGAAGCTTTCTTT.

The rearrangement uses TRBV7-6 and TRBJ2-5; TRBD2 agrees at 12 bases. The V and J ends lost 4 bases and 5 bases, in that order; junction bases with no gene match: 14. This CDR3 is 18 amino acids long. Germline V CDR1 and CDR2: SGHVS, FNYEAQ. CDR3 sequence (DNA): TGTGCCAGCAGCTCTCCCAAAGTTGCTAGCGGGGGGGCGGAGACCCAGTACTTC. Its protein is CASSSPKVASGGAETQYF.

This clone was picked up one time. V and J are TRBV11-2 and TRBJ1-1; no clear D. Germline CDR1 and CDR2: SGHAT and FQNNGV. V lost 0 bases and J lost 1, with 6 bases in between. CDR3 length: 14 residues. CDR3 sequence (DNA): TGTGCCAGCAGCTTAGATTCCGCGAACACTGAAGCTTTCTTT. Translation: CASSLDSANTEAFF.

The rearrangement uses TRBV5-5 and TRBJ2-1; tentatively, D is TRBD2 (6 bases). V was clipped by 7 bases and J by 1 base, with 9 bases between them. The germline CDR1 and CDR2 sequences are SGHKS and YYEKEE (reference sequence). The CDR3 extends over 13 amino acids. The DNA of the CDR3 is TGTGCCAGCGCCGGGACTTCCTACAATGAGCAGTTCTTC. It encodes CASAGTSYNEQFF.

This clone is a singleton in its sample. The chain has TRBV27 and TRBJ2-7; 7 positions agree with TRBD1. Per the germline V gene, CDR1 is MNHEY and CDR2 is SMNVEV (reference sequence). This CDR3 spans 16 amino acids. After removal of 4 bases from V and 0 bases from J, the junction contained 9 bases not matched to a gene. DNA for the CDR3: TGTGCCAGCAGTTACGGAATGTCAGGGGGCTCCTACGAGCAGTACTTC. Amino acids: CASSYGMSGGSYEQYF.

This clone was observed once. The gene calls are TRBV14 and TRBJ2-2; D might be TRBD1 or TRBD2, each matching 5 bases. V was shortened by 0 bases and J by 5 bases, with 13 bases between the two germline ends. This CDR3 has 16 amino acids. Germline V gene lookup returns CDR1 SGHDN and CDR2 FVKESK. The CDR3 protein is CASSQDGGSPTGELFF. CDR3 in DNA: TGTGCCAGCAGCCAAGATGGGGGTTCCCCTACCGGGGAGCTGTTTTTT.

The chain has TRBV7-2 and TRBJ1-3; no definite D call. Germline V gene sequence: CDR1 SGHTA, CDR2 FQGNSA. V was shortened by 5 bases and J by 4 bases, with 18 bases between the two germline ends. CDR3 length equals 16 residues. Here the CDR3 reads CASSPPWELSGNTIYF. DNA for the CDR3: TGTGCCAGCAGCCCCCCCTGGGAGTTGTCCGGAAACACCATATATTTT.

This rearrangement joins TRBV9 to TRBJ1-2; the match to TRBD1 covers 11 bases. The CDR3 totals 16 residues. Germline-derived CDR1 and CDR2 are SGDLS and YYNGEE. V was pared by 0 bases and J by 8 bases, with 9 bases of the junction left unmatched. CDR3 DNA: TGTGCCAGCAGCGTAGGTGGGGACAGGGGGTGGTACGGCTACACCTTC. Amino acid sequence: CASSVGGDRGWYGYTF.

The CDR3 sequence: CASSELGGETQYF. CDR3 bases: TGTGCCAGCAGTGAACTCGGTGGAGAGACCCAGTACTTC. V is TRBV2 and J is TRBJ2-5; D gene unclear. V shed 2 bases and J shed 4 bases, with 8 bases lying between them. This CDR3 region has 13 residues. CDR1 is SNHLY, CDR2 FYNNEI, per germline.

This chain joins TRBV10-3 and TRBJ1-3, with D perhaps TRBD1 (5 bases). Germline CDR1 is ENHRY and CDR2 is SYGVKD. V was clipped by 10 bases and J by 6 bases, with 16 bases between them. This CDR3 has 13 residues. The CDR3 region is CASRVGEVNTIYF. The CDR3 coding sequence is TGTGCCAGCCGAGTGGGGGAAGTAAACACCATATATTTT.

The rearrangement uses TRBV5-1 and TRBJ2-7; maybe TRBD1 (8 bases). Germline loops: CDR1 SGHRS, CDR2 YFSETQ. The CDR3 extends over 14 amino acids. Trimming pared 5 bases from V and 5 bases from J, leaving 17 bases between. CDR3 in DNA: TGCGCCAGCAGTCCCAGGACAGGGACTAACGAGCAGTACTTC. This translates into CASSPRTGTNEQYF.

This sequence joins TRBV18 and TRBJ1-2, with TRBD1 matching 7 bases. V trimming: 2 bases; J trimming: 7 bases; junction bases outside the gene matches: 7. The CDR3 runs 14 residues. Germline lookup yields CDR1 KGHSH and CDR2 LQKENI. CDR3 protein: CASSPETGFSGYTF. CDR3 bases: TGTGCCAGCTCACCAGAGACAGGGTTTAGTGGCTACACCTTC.

This chain joins TRBV9 and TRBJ2-4; the D gene is possibly TRBD1 (5 bases). CDR1 SGDLS and CDR2 YYNGEE come from the germline V gene. This CDR3 is built from 13 residues. V gave up 4 bases and J gave up 8 bases, with 13 bases separating them. Here the CDR3 reads CASSPSTRDIQYF. The CDR3 nucleotides are TGTGCCAGCAGCCCTTCAACCAGGGACATTCAGTACTTC. Looking up the rest from reference TRBV9 and TRBJ2-4 gives the full variable domain: DSGVTQTPKHLITATGQRVTLRCSPRSGDLSVYWYQQSLDQGLQFLIQYYNGEERAKGNILERFSAQQFPDLHSELNLSSLELGDSALYFCASSPSTRDIQYFGAGTRLSVL.

This clone has a handful of counts. This rearrangement joins TRBV11-2 to TRBJ1-2, with 7 bases lining up with TRBD1. Per germline, CDR1 SGHAT and CDR2 FQNNGV. This CDR3 has 15 amino acids. V trimming: 5 bases; J trimming: 8 bases; junction bases outside the gene matches: 14. The CDR3 loop is CASSTWTGVNSGYTF. The CDR3 nucleotides are TGTGCCAGCAGCACATGGACAGGAGTGAATTCGGGCTACACCTTC.

The V call is TRBV6-5, the J call TRBJ2-7; 7 bases map to TRBD2. V trimming: 5 bases; J trimming: 3 bases; junction bases outside the gene matches: 10. Per the germline V gene, CDR1 is MNHEY and CDR2 is SVGAGI. This CDR3 is built from 15 residues. The CDR3 here is CASSREEPLNYEQYF. In DNA, the CDR3 is TGTGCCAGCAGTCGGGAGGAACCCCTTAACTACGAGCAGTACTTC.

The V call is TRBV18, the J call TRBJ2-1; TRBD2 matches 11 bases. The CDR3 consists of 17 residues. From germline, CDR1 is KGHSH and CDR2 LQKENI. Trimming cost V 4 bases and J 6 bases; bases outside gene matches: 11. CDR3 nucleotides: TGTGCCAGCTCACGGGGACGAACTAGCGGGGGTATCAATGAGCAGTTCTTC. This encodes CASSRGRTSGGINEQFF. Variable domain in full (rest from reference TRBV18 and TRBJ2-1): NAGVMQNPRHLVRRRGQEARLRCSPMKGHSHVYWYRQLPEEGLKFMVYLQKENIIDESGMPKERFSAEFPKEGPSILRIQQVVRGDSAAYFCASSRGRTSGGINEQFFGPGTRLTVL.

This chain links TRBV7-9 with TRBJ2-7, with TRBD2 matching over 12 bases. After removal of 1 base from V and 0 bases from J, the junction contained 4 bases not matched to a gene. Germline CDR1 reads SEHNR; CDR2 reads FQNEAQ (reference sequence). The CDR3 is made up of 17 amino acids. The CDR3 region has the DNA TGTGCCAGCAGCTTAGGAGCGACTAGCGGGGGCTCCTACGAGCAGTACTTC. Translating gives CASSLGATSGGSYEQYF.